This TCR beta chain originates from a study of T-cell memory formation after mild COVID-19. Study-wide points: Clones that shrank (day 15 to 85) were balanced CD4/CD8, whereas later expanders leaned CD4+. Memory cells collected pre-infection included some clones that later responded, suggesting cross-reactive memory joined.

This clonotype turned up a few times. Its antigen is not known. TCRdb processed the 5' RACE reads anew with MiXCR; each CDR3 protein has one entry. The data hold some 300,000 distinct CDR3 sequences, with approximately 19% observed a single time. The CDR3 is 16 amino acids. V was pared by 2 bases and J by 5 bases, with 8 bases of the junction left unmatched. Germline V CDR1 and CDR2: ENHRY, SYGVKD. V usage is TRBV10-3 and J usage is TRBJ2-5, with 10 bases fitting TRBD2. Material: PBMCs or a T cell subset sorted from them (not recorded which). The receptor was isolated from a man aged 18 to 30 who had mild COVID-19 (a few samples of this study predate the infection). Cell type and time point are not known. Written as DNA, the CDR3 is TGTGCCATCAGTGAGCAGGCAGGACTAGCGGAGGAGACCCAGTACTTC. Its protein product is CAISEQAGLAEETQYF.